The 17 T cell receptor beta chains below all came from one sample that was sequenced in a study of blood T cell repertoires in COVID-19. This table comes from immunoSEQ multiplex PCR, and its TCRdb copy is limited to in-frame clones, with some not included. The repertoire holds roughly 400,000 clones, with over 75% as singletons. The material sequenced was PBMCs or T cells enriched from blood (not recorded which). Receptors originate from a woman aged 40 to 49 with acute COVID-19.

The chain joins TRBV11-2 to TRBJ1-3, with 8 bases identical to TRBD1. Germline assignment: CDR1 SGHAT and CDR2 FQNNGV. This CDR3 region has 15 residues. V was clipped by 5 bases and J by 3 bases; unmatched bases: 6. CDR3 in amino acids: CASSKSDRDGNTIYF. Here the CDR3 DNA reads TGTGCCAGCAGCAAGTCGGACAGGGATGGAAACACCATATATTTT.

The V and J genes are TRBV3-1 (or the pseudogene TRBV3-2) and TRBJ1-1, with no clear D. CDR3 length: 13 residues. Germline CDR1 LGHDT, CDR2 YNNKEL (reference sequence). The V end was cut by 0 bases, the J end by 4 bases, with 6 bases between. For the CDR3, the DNA is TGTGCCAGCAGCCAAGATCGGAGCACTGAAGCTTTCTTT. Its translation is CASSQDRSTEAFF.

This chain joins TRBV30 and TRBJ2-7; D possibly corresponds to TRBD2 (6 bases). The germline V gene has CDR1 GTSNPN and CDR2 SVGIG (reference sequence). This CDR3 region has 14 residues. V was pared by 0 bases and J by 5 bases, with 14 bases between. DNA for the CDR3: TGTGCCTGGAGTGTAAGTAGCGGCCCCCACGAGCAGTACTTC. It encodes CAWSVSSGPHEQYF.

The CDR3 sequence is CASSQAGGMNTGELFF. In DNA, the CDR3 is TGTGCCAGCAGCCAAGCCGGGGGGATGAATACCGGGGAGCTGTTTTTT. The V gene is TRBV4-2, the J gene TRBJ2-2, with 7 bases fitting TRBD2. V shed 1 base and J 5 bases; nucleotides not matched to a gene: 7. This CDR3 contains 16 residues. Germline CDR1 and CDR2: LGHNA and YNFKEQ.

This clone was counted only a few times. Distinct nucleotide sequences in the sample also encode this CDR3. In DNA, the CDR3 is TGTGCCAGCAGCTTGGGACTAGCAGCAGATACGCAGTATTTT. Translating it yields CASSLGLAADTQYF. The chain carries TRBV7-9 and TRBJ2-3; TRBD2 agrees at 9 bases. Trimming cost V 3 bases and J 4 bases; bases outside gene matches: 2. The CDR3 covers 14 residues. Germline V gene sequence: CDR1 SEHNR, CDR2 FQNEAQ (reference sequence).

This clone was seen only once. The J gene is TRBJ2-5, the V gene TRBV29-1; the D is unclear. The V gene lost 3 bases and the J gene lost 2 bases, with 7 bases spanning the gap. CDR1 and CDR2 (germline): SQVTM, ANQGSEA. This CDR3 spans 12 amino acids. CDR3 nucleotide sequence: TGCAGCGTTGAGTCAGGACAAGAGACCCAGTACTTC. Amino acid sequence: CSVESGQETQYF.

The chain uses TRBV27 and TRBJ1-5; D unclear. The germline CDR1 and CDR2 sequences are MNHEY and SMNVEV (reference sequence). Trimming removed 2 bases at V and 0 bases at J, with 8 bases between. CDR3 length: 15 amino acids. The DNA for the CDR3 is TGTGCCAGCAGTTTAACCCCCTATAGCAATCAGCCCCAGCATTTT. Translated, it gives CASSLTPYSNQPQHF.

The chain is built from TRBV10-1 and TRBJ2-3; no clear D gene. Germline assignment: CDR1 WNHNN and CDR2 SYGVQD (reference sequence). Trimming left V 7 bases short and J 1 base short, with 15 bases between. The CDR3 runs to 15 residues. CDR3 bases: TGCGCCAGCACCGAACTTCTTGGTCGCACAGATACGCAGTATTTT. Its protein is CASTELLGRTDTQYF.

V usage is TRBV4-1 and J usage is TRBJ1-6; 9 bases align to TRBD1. The CDR3 is 15 amino acids. Trimming at V came to 6 bases and at J to 7 bases, leaving 7 bases not matched to a gene. Germline V gene sequence: CDR1 MGHRA, CDR2 YSYEKL. CDR3 amino acids: CASSRLGTGNSPLHF. As DNA, the CDR3 is TGCGCCAGCAGTCGACTAGGGACAGGGAATTCACCCCTCCACTTT.

This clone was counted between two and nine times. The J gene is TRBJ1-1, the V gene TRBV20-1; maybe TRBD1 (6 bases). Germline lookup yields CDR1 DFQATT and CDR2 SNEGSKA (reference sequence). The CDR3 sequence is 13 residues long. V shed 3 bases and J shed 1 base, with 9 bases lying between them. The CDR3 here is CSASWTANTEAFF. As DNA, the CDR3 is TGCAGTGCTAGTTGGACAGCGAACACTGAAGCTTTCTTT.

The chain links TRBV24-1 to TRBJ2-2; 7 bases agree with TRBD1. Germline assignment: CDR1 KGHDR and CDR2 SFDVKD. This CDR3 comprises 15 residues. J was trimmed by 3 bases and V by 2 bases; bases with no gene match: 2. The CDR3 bases are TGTGCCACCAGTGATTCCGACAGGGACACCGGGGAGCTGTTTTTT. Translation gives CATSDSDRDTGELFF.

The chain joins TRBV6-1 to TRBJ1-2; D unclear. This CDR3 contains 13 residues. The germline V gene encodes CDR1 MNHNS and CDR2 SASEGT. Trimming removed 3 bases at V and 7 bases at J, with 12 bases between. CDR3 bases: TGTGCCAGCAGTGATTGGAGGGAAGGTGGCTACACCTTC. Protein sequence: CASSDWREGGYTF.

This clone was observed once. V and J are TRBV19 and TRBJ2-5, with 10 bases identical to TRBD2. Trimming took 2 bases from V and 5 from J; bases not matched to a gene: 2. This CDR3 comprises 14 residues. Germline V gives CDR1 LNHDA, CDR2 SQIVND (reference sequence). The CDR3 is CASSILAGAETQYF. The CDR3 nucleotides read TGTGCCAGTAGTATACTAGCGGGGGCCGAGACCCAGTACTTC.

This chain connects TRBV19 to TRBJ1-2; D gene unclear. V lost 3 bases and J 0 bases, leaving 8 bases between the germline ends. This CDR3 is built from 14 residues. CDR1 is LNHDA, CDR2 SQIVND, per germline (reference sequence). CDR3 sequence (DNA): TGTGCCAGTAGTATCCAGTCGTCTAACTATGGCTACACCTTC. Residues: CASSIQSSNYGYTF.

The CDR3 protein is CASSGTGGRQPQHF. In nucleotides, the CDR3 is TGTGCCAGCAGCGGGACAGGGGGCCGGCAGCCCCAGCATTTT. The gene calls are TRBV2 and TRBJ1-5; 12 nucleotides agree with TRBD1. Germline V gene data show CDR1 as SNHLY and CDR2 as FYNNEI. The CDR3 consists of 14 residues. With V trimmed by 6 bases and J by 7 bases, 4 bases remained unmatched.

The rearrangement uses TRBV15 and TRBJ2-7; TRBD2 agrees at 13 bases. The germline CDR1 and CDR2 sequences are LNHNV and YYDKDF (reference sequence). The CDR3 is made up of 16 amino acids. Trimming removed 2 bases from V and 5 bases from J; junction bases left unmatched: 6. The CDR3 sequence is CATSRRLAGGRNEQYF. The CDR3 DNA sequence: TGTGCCACCAGCAGACGACTAGCGGGGGGCCGGAACGAGCAGTACTTC.

The chain links TRBV12-3 or TRBV12-4 to TRBJ2-1; maybe TRBD2 (6 bases). Trimming removed 7 bases from V and 3 bases from J, with 10 bases in between. There are 13 residues in the CDR3. CDR3: CASTGGSYNEQFF. CDR3 DNA: TGTGCCAGCACAGGAGGGAGCTACAATGAGCAGTTCTTC.